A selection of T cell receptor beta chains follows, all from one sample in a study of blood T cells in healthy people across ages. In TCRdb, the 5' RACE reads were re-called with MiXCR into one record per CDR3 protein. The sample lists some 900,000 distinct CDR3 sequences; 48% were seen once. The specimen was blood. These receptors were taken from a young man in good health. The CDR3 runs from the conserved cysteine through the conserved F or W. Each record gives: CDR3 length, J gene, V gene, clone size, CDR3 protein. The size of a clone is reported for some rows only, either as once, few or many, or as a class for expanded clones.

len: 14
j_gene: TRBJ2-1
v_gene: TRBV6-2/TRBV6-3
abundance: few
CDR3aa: CASSRMTGGHEQFF

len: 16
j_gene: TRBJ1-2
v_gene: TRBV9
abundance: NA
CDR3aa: CASSLSPGQGAGGYTF

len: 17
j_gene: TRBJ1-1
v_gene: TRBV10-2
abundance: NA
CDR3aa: CAGSESRGLNGNTEAFF

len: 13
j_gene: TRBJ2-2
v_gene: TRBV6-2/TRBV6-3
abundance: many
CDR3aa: CASSRQVTGELFF

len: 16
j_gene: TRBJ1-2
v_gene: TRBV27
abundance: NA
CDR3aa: CASRETGGGGYYGYTF

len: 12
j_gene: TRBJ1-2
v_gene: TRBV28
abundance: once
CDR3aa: CASRTGEYGYTF

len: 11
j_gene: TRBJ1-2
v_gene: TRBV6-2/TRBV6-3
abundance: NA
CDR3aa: CASSPDLGYTF

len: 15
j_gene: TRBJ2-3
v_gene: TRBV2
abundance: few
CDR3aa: CASSVQMGAGDTQYF

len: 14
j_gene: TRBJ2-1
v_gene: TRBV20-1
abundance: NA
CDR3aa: CSAELAIGYNEQFF

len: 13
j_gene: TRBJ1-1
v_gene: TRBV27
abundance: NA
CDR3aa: CASRDELNTEAFF

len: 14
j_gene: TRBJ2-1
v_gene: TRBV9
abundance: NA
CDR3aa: CASSVGSGYNEQFF

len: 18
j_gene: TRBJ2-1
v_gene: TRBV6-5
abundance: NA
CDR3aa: CACSYAPRAVSSYNEQFF

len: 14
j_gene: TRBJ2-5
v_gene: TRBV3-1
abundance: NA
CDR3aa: CASSFRTLQETQYF

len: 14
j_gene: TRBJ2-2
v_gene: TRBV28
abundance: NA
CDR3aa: CASSPKGPTGELFF

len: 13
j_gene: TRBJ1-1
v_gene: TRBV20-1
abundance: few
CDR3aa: CSAREDTYTEAFF

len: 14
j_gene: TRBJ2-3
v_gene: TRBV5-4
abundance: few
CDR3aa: CASSRGNRRDTQYF

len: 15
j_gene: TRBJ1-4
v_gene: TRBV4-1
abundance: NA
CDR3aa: CASSQDGGTNEKLFF

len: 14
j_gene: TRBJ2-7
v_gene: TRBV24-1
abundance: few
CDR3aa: CATATQPSSYEQYF

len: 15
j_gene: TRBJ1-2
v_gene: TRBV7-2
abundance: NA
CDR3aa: CASSPDLEINYGYTF

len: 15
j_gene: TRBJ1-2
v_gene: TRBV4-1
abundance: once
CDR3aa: CASSPGQTEGYGYTF

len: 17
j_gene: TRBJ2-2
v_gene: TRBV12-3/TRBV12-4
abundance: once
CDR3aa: CASSQGFFAPGTGELFF

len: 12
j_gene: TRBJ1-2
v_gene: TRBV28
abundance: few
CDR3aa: CASSLTEGGYTF

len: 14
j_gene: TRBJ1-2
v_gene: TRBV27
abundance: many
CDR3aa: CASSLFMGNYGYTF

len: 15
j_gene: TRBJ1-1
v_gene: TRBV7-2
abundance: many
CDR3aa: CASSRVETLNTEAFF

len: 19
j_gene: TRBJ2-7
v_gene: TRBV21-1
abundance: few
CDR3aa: CASSIHCLAGGPVGYEQYF

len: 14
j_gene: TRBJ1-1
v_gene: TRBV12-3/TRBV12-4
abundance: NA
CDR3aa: CASSFSYPNTEAFF

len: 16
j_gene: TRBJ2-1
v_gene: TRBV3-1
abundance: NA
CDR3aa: CASSPPNRGGLCEQFF

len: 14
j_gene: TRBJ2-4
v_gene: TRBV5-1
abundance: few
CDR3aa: CASSLAGGDFEQYF

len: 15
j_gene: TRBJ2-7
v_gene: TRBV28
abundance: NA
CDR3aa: CASSAGGTSRYEQYF

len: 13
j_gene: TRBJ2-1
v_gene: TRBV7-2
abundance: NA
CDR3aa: CASSFDYPNEQFF

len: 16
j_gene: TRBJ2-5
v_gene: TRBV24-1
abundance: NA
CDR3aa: CATSDATSGRYNEQYF

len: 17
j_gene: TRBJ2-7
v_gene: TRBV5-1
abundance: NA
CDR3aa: CASGRGFLSSIPDEQYF

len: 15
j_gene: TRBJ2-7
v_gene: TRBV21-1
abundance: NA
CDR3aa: CASSKEKGISYEQYF

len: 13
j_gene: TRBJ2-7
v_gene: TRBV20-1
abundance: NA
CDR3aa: CSARGQGNYEQYF

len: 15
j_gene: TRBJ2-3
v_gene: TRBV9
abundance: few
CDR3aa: CASSVEDRGGDTQYF

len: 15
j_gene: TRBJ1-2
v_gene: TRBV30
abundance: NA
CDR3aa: CAWSFPGQAHYGYTF

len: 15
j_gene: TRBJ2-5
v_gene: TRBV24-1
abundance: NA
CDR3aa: CATSDPTRGQETQYF

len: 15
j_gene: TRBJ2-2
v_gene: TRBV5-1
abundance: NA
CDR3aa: CASNDRGELTGELFF

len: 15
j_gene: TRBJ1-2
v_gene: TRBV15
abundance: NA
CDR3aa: CATSRGLTEDYGYTF

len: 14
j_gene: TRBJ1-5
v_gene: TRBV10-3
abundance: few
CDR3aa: CAISATGGGQPQHF

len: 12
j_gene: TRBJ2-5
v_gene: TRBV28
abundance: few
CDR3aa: CASSTSIKTQYF

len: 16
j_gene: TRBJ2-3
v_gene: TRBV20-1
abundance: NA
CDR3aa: CSASPPMAASTDTQYF